This TCR beta chain was identified during a study of blood T cell repertoires in COVID-19. Assay used: immunoSEQ multiplex PCR; TCRdb lists only in-frame clones, some missing. The data contain some 150,000 clones, about 90% of them seen just once; the ten biggest clones take up around 1.2%. This CDR3 contains 11 residues. J gave up 3 bases and V 10 bases, and 2 bases lay outside the gene matches. Sequencing used PBMCs or T cells enriched from blood (not recorded which). The rearrangement uses TRBV12-3 or TRBV12-4 and TRBJ1-2; 7 nucleotides line up with TRBD1. This TCR derives from a human donor with acute COVID-19. The donor label of this sample is uncertain. This CDR3 is CATTGDYGYTF. CDR3 coding DNA: TGTGCCACAACAGGGGACTATGGCTACACCTTC.